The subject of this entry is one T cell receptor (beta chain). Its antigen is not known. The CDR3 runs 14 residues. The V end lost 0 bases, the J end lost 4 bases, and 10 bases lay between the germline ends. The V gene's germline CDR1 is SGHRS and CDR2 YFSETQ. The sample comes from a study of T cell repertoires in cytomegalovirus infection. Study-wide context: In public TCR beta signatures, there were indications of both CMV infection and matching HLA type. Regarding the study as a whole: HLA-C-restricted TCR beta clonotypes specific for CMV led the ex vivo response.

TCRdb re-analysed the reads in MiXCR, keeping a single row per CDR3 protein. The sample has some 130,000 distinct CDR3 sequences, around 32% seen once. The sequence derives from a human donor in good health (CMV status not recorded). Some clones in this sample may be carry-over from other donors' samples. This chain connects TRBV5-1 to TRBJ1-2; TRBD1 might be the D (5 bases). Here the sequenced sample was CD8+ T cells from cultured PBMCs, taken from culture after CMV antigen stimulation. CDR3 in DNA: TGCGCCAGCAGCTTGGACGGGGCTGGCTATGGCTACACCTTC. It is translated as CASSLDGAGYGYTF.